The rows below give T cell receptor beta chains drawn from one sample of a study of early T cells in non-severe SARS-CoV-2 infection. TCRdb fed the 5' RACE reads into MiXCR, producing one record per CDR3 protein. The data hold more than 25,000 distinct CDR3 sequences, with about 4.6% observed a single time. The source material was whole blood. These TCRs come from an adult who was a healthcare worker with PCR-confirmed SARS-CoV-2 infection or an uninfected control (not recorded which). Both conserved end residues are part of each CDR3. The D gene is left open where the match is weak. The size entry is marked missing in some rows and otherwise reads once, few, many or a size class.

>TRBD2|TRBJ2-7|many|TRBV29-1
CSVEGLAGYEQYF
TGCAGCGTTGAGGGACTAGCGGGATACGAGCAGTACTTC
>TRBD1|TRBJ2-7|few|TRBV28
CASSAPGQGAYEQYF
TGTGCCAGCAGTGCTCCGGGACAGGGGGCCTACGAGCAGTACTTC
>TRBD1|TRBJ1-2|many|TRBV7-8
CASSLDRGMDGYTF
TGTGCCAGCAGCTTAGACAGGGGGATGGATGGCTACACCTTC
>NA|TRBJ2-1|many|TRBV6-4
CASSRDHSYNEQFF
TGTGCCAGCTCCCGGGACCACTCCTACAATGAGCAGTTCTTC
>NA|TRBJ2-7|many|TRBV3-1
CASSQRTISYEQYF
TGTGCCAGCAGCCAAAGGACTATTTCCTACGAGCAGTACTTC
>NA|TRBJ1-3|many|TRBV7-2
CASSLSSGNTIYF
TGTGCCAGCAGCTTAAGTTCTGGAAACACCATATATTTT
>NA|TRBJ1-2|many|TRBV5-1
CASSLTANYGYTF
TGCGCCAGCAGCTTGACAGCCAACTATGGCTACACCTTC
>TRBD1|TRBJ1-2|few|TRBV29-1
CSAAGTGGYGYTF
TGCAGCGCCGCCGGGACAGGGGGCTATGGCTACACCTTC
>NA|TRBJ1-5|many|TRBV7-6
CASSLGPYSNQPQHF
TGTGCCAGCAGCTTAGGGCCATATAGCAATCAGCCCCAGCATTTT
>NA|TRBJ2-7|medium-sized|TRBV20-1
CSAHRRFELSYEQYF
TGCAGTGCTCATAGACGGTTCGAGCTTTCCTACGAGCAGTACTTC
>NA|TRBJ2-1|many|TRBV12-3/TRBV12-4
CASRTDGYNEQFF
TGTGCCAGCAGAACGGACGGCTACAATGAGCAGTTCTTC
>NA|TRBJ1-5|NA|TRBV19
CASSGGGQPQHF
TGTGCCAGTAGTGGCGGGGGTCAGCCCCAGCATTTT
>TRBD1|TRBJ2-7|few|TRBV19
CASSSAGTGEYEQYF
TGTGCCAGTAGCTCCGCGGGGACAGGGGAGTACGAGCAGTACTTC
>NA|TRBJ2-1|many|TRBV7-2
CASSLVGGGNNEQFF
TGTGCCAGCAGCTTAGTTGGGGGAGGAAACAATGAGCAGTTCTTC
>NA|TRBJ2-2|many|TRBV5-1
CASRGQEATTGELFF
TGCGCCAGCAGAGGCCAGGAGGCAACAACCGGGGAGCTGTTTTTT
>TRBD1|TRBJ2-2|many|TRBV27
CASSRDRGPMAGELFF
TGTGCCAGCAGCCGGGACAGGGGTCCTATGGCCGGGGAGCTGTTTTTT
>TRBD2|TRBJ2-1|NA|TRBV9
CASSVVAGGLEGEQFF
TGTGCCAGCAGCGTAGTGGCGGGAGGGCTGGAAGGTGAGCAGTTCTTC
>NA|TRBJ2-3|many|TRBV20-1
CSPRGERTVGTQYF
TGCAGCCCCCGCGGAGAGCGAACGGTGGGGACGCAGTATTTT
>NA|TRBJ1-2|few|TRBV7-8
CASSLAADTYGYTF
TGTGCCAGCAGCTTAGCGGCCGATACGTATGGCTACACCTTC
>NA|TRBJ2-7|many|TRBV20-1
CSASSGPPSYEQYF
TGCAGTGCTAGTTCGGGACCACCCTCCTACGAGCAGTACTTC
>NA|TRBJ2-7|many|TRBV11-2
CASSSGWKSYEQYF
TGTGCCAGCAGCTCCGGGTGGAAGTCCTACGAGCAGTACTTC
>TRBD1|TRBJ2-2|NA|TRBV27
CASSSRQGWGTGELFF
TGTGCCAGCAGTTCCCGACAGGGCTGGGGCACCGGGGAGCTGTTTTTT
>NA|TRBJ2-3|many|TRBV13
CASTTVGSLDTQYF
TGTGCCAGCACCACGGTGGGATCTCTAGATACGCAGTATTTT
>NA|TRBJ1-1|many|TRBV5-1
CASSLEAVNTEAFF
TGCGCCAGCAGCTTGGAGGCAGTGAACACTGAAGCTTTCTTT
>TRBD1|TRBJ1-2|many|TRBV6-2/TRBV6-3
CASEDRAYGYTF
TGTGCCAGCGAAGACAGGGCCTATGGCTACACCTTC
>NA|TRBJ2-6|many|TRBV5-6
CASSLKSSGANVLTF
TGTGCCAGCAGCTTAAAAAGCTCTGGGGCCAACGTCCTGACTTTC
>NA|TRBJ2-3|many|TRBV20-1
CSARDSGGLDTQYF
TGCAGTGCTAGAGATTCCGGGGGATTGGATACGCAGTATTTT
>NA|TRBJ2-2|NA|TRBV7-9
CASSHLVQGITGELFF
TGTGCCAGCAGCCACCTGGTGCAGGGGATTACCGGGGAGCTGTTTTTT
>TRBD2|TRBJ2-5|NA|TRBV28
CASRTSGEGETQYF
TGTGCCAGCCGGACTAGCGGGGAGGGGGAGACCCAGTACTTC
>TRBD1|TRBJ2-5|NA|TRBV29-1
CSGGQHQETQYF
TGCAGCGGGGGACAGCACCAAGAGACCCAGTACTTC
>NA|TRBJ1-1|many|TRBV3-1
CASSLSGEAFF
TGTGCCAGCAGCCTTTCCGGTGAAGCTTTCTTT
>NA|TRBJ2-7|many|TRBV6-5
CASSYKRDSYEQYF
TGTGCCAGCAGTTACAAAAGGGACTCCTACGAGCAGTACTTC
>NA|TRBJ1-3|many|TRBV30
CALTVSGNTIYF
TGTGCCTTGACTGTCTCTGGAAACACCATATATTTT
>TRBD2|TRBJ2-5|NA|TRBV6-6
CASSWGLAGIQETQYF
TGTGCCAGCAGTTGGGGACTAGCGGGGATCCAAGAGACCCAGTACTTC
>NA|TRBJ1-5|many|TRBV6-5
CASRKGPTNQPQHF
TGTGCCAGCAGAAAGGGACCGACGAATCAGCCCCAGCATTTT
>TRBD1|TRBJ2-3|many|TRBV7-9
CASSELGQGTQYF
TGTGCCAGCAGCGAATTGGGACAGGGTACGCAGTATTTT
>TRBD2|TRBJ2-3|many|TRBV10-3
CAISEASGTSTDTQYF
TGTGCCATCAGTGAAGCTAGCGGAACTAGCACAGATACGCAGTATTTT
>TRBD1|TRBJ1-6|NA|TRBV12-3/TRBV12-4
CASSTRTGGRPLHF
TGTGCCAGCAGTACACGGACAGGGGGCCGCCCCCTCCACTTT
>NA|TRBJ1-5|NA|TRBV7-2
CASSLGTSRQPQHF
TGTGCCAGCAGCTTAGGGACGAGTCGACAGCCCCAGCATTTT
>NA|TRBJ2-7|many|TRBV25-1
CASSDRGRYEQYF
TGTGCCAGCAGTGACAGGGGGAGGTACGAGCAGTACTTC
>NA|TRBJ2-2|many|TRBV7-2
CASSSPGANTGELFF
TGTGCCAGCAGCTCTCCGGGGGCGAACACCGGGGAGCTGTTTTTT
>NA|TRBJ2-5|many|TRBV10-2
CASSESPFRGGETQYF
TGCGCCAGCAGTGAGTCCCCGTTCAGGGGCGGAGAGACCCAGTACTTC
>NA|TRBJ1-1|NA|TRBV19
CASSQAQTVPEAFF
TGTGCCAGTAGTCAGGCACAGACTGTCCCTGAAGCTTTCTTT
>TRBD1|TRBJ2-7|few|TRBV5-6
CASSSDLGQGVSNEQYF
TGTGCCAGCAGCTCAGACCTCGGACAGGGGGTTTCCAACGAGCAGTACTTC
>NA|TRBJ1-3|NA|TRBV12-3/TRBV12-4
CASSLAPNLYGNTIYF
TGTGCCAGCAGTTTAGCTCCTAACCTCTATGGAAACACCATATATTTT
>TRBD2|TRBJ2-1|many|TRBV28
CASSFLTSGAYNEQFF
TGTGCCAGCAGTTTTCTCACTAGCGGGGCCTACAATGAGCAGTTCTTC
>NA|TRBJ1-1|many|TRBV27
CASSRGERAEAFF
TGTGCCAGCAGCAGGGGTGAACGGGCTGAAGCTTTCTTT
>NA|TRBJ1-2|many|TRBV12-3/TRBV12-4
CASTLTDSYGYTF
TGTGCCAGCACCCTCACAGACTCTTATGGCTACACCTTC
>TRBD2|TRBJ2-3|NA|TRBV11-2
CASSFGTSGSWTDTQYF
TGTGCCAGCAGCTTTGGGACTAGCGGGAGTTGGACAGATACGCAGTATTTT
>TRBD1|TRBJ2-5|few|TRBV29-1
CSVTGADQETQYF
TGCAGCGTTACAGGGGCGGACCAAGAGACCCAGTACTTC
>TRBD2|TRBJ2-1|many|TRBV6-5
CASSYSSGGTLEQFF
TGTGCCAGCAGTTACTCTAGCGGGGGAACGCTTGAGCAGTTCTTC